These 5 T cell receptor beta chains were sequenced from one sample in a study of T cell clones after liver transplantation. TCRdb keeps only in-frame clones here, not all; method: immunoSEQ multiplex PCR. The repertoire holds 20,000 to 30,000 clones, with around 63% as singletons. The sample consisted of CD4+ T cells from blood, taken before liver transplant. The source of these receptors is a human donor who received a liver transplant.

The CDR3 bases are TGCGCCAGCGGGAGATATGGACAGGATCAAGAGACCCAGTACTTC. This sequence encodes CASGRYGQDQETQYF. The chain is built from TRBV5-1 and TRBJ2-5; TRBD1 matches 7 bases. The CDR3 contains 15 residues. Trimming at V came to 7 bases and at J to 2 bases, leaving 11 bases not matched to a gene. Germline V gives CDR1 SGHRS, CDR2 YFSETQ.

This clone has a single count. The rearrangement joins TRBV27 to TRBJ2-7, with a weak D call TRBD2 (7 bases). The CDR3 runs to 13 residues. The V end lost 3 bases, the J end lost 7 bases, and 13 bases lay between the germline ends. Germline V gives CDR1 MNHEY, CDR2 SMNVEV (reference sequence). CDR3 DNA: TGTGCCAGCAGTTTCGAGGGGGGGCGGGAGCAGTACTTC. This gives the protein CASSFEGGREQYF.

Here the CDR3 reads CASSQGQGFDTQYF. In DNA form, the CDR3 reads TGCGCCAGCAGCCAGGGACAGGGTTTCGATACGCAGTATTTT. The chain combines TRBV5-1 with TRBJ2-3; 9 bases match TRBD1. CDR1 and CDR2 from the germline V gene are SGHRS and YFSETQ. The CDR3 contains 14 residues. The ends lost 4 bases at V and 6 bases at J; junction bases unmatched: 6.

V is TRBV28 and J is TRBJ2-3, with 8 bases lining up with TRBD1. The CDR3 length is 16 residues. J lost 4 bases, V lost 3 bases, and 9 bases had no gene match. Germline CDR1 and CDR2: MDHEN and SYDVKM. This CDR3 is CASSLTGVVGPDTQYF. CDR3 DNA sequence: TGTGCCAGCAGTTTGACAGGGGTAGTTGGCCCAGATACGCAGTATTTT.

V and J are TRBV28 and TRBJ1-4; D may be TRBD1 (5 bases). V was pared by 7 bases and J by 5 bases, with 17 bases between. Germline lookup yields CDR1 MDHEN and CDR2 SYDVKM. This CDR3 contains 15 residues. The CDR3 here is CASTRAGGGNEKLFF. The CDR3 DNA reads as TGTGCCAGCACTCGCGCCGGCGGGGGAAATGAAAAACTGTTTTTT.